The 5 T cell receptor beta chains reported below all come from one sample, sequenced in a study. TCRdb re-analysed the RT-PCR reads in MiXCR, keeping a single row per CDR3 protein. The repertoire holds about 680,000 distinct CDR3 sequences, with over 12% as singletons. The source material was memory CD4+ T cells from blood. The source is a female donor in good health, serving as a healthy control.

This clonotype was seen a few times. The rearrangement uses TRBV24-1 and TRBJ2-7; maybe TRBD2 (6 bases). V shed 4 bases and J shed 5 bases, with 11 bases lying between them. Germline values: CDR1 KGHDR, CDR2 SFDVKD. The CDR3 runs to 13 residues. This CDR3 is CATSDPTSDEQYF. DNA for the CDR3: TGTGCCACCAGTGACCCGACTAGTGACGAGCAGTACTTC.

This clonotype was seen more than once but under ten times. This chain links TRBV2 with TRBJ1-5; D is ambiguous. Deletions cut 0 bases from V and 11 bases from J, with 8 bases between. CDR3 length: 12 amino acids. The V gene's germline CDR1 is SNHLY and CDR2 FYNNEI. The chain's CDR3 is CASSEAWPTQHF. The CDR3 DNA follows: TGTGCCAGCAGTGAAGCGTGGCCGACCCAGCATTTT.

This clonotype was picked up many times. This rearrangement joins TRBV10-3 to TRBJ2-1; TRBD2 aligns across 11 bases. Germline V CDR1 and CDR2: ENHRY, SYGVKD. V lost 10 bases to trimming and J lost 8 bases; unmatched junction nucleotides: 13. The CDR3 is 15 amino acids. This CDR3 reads CASALAGGGGDEQFF. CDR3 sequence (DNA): TGTGCCAGCGCTCTAGCGGGAGGTGGTGGCGATGAGCAGTTCTTC.

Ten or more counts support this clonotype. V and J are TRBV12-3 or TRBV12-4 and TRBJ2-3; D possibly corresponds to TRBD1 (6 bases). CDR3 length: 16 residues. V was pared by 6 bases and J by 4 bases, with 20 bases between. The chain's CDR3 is CASSPPRGGGSDTQYF. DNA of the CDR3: TGTGCCAGCAGCCCCCCCCGTGGGGGCGGCTCAGATACGCAGTATTTT.

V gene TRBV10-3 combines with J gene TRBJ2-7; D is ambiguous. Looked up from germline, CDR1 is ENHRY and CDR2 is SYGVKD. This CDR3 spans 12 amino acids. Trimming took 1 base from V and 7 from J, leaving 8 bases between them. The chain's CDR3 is CAISELIGEQYF. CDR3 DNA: TGTGCCATCAGTGAGTTAATTGGGGAGCAGTACTTC.